This TCR beta chain was profiled in a study of blood T cell repertoires in COVID-19. Sequenced by immunoSEQ multiplex PCR; TCRdb stores in-frame clones only, minus some. The repertoire includes around 370,000 clones, around 91% of them detected once, and less than 3.5% sits in the top ten. The source of this sequence is a woman in her late teens or twenties who had recovered from COVID-19. The sequenced material came from peripheral blood.

The CDR3 sequence: CASSVGAYGNTIYF. CDR3 sequence (DNA): TGTGCCAGCAGCGTAGGGGCTTACGGAAACACCATATATTTT. The chain is built from TRBV9 and TRBJ1-3; D remains ambiguous. CDR3 length: 14 residues. V was trimmed by 0 bases and J by 4 bases, leaving 8 bases between them. In germline, CDR1 is SGDLS, CDR2 YYNGEE.